What follows are 14 T cell receptor beta chains derived from one specimen sequenced in a study of blood T cell repertoires in COVID-19. Profiled with immunoSEQ multiplex PCR; TCRdb holds only in-frame clones, not every one. The sample lists 62,000 or so clones, roughly nine tenths occurring once. What was sequenced was peripheral blood. Receptors were obtained from a man aged 50-60 years with active COVID-19.

The J gene is TRBJ2-1, the V gene TRBV5-3, with 9 bases aligning to TRBD2. TRBV5-3 is annotated as an ORF whose role is uncertain. Trimming cost V 4 bases and J 4 bases; bases outside gene matches: 12. This CDR3 is 17 amino acids long. This CDR3 is CARSQIALAGLYNEQFF. The CDR3 bases are TGTGCCAGAAGCCAAATAGCGCTAGCGGGGTTGTACAATGAGCAGTTCTTC.

Here the CDR3 reads CASSVAKSSYNEQFF. CDR3 sequence (DNA): TGTGCCAGCAGCGTAGCGAAGAGCTCCTACAATGAGCAGTTCTTC. The chain carries TRBV9 and TRBJ2-1; D unclear. From germline, CDR1 is SGDLS and CDR2 YYNGEE. Trimming cost V 0 bases and J 0 bases, with 7 bases left between them. CDR3 length: 15 amino acids.

Only one count was recorded for this clone. The chain uses TRBV6-5 and TRBJ1-4; D may be TRBD1 (5 bases). The CDR3 runs 14 residues. V shed 5 bases and J shed 8 bases, with 15 bases lying between them. Germline V lookup: CDR1 MNHEY, CDR2 SVGAGI. The CDR3 nucleotides read TGTGCCAGCAGTAGAGGAGGGGAGTGGGAAAAACTGTTTTTT. Amino acid sequence: CASSRGGEWEKLFF.

The chain combines TRBV11-3 with TRBJ2-7; D ambiguous. This CDR3 has 14 amino acids. Trimming removed 5 bases from V and 1 base from J, with 12 bases in between. Germline loops: CDR1 SGHNT, CDR2 YENEEA. The CDR3 DNA reads TGTGCCAGCAGCCCCAACGGTTTATCCTACGAGCAGTACTTC. Amino acids: CASSPNGLSYEQYF.

V and J are TRBV4-1 and TRBJ2-7; 10 bases map to TRBD1. V gave up 4 bases and J gave up 2 bases; unmatched junction bases: 8. CDR3 length equals 16 residues. Germline V lookup: CDR1 MGHRA, CDR2 YSYEKL. This CDR3 reads CASSLTRQGAAYEQYF. DNA of the CDR3: TGCGCCAGCAGCCTGACACGACAGGGGGCGGCCTACGAGCAGTACTTC.

The chain employs TRBV24-1 and TRBJ1-5, with D possibly TRBD1 on 5 matching bases. Trimming took 0 bases from V and 2 from J, leaving 19 bases between them. The CDR3 is 19 amino acids. Germline values: CDR1 KGHDR, CDR2 SFDVKD. CDR3 loop: CATSDLPHRYQPGNQPQHF. CDR3 DNA: TGTGCCACCAGTGATTTGCCCCACAGGTATCAACCCGGCAATCAGCCCCAGCATTTT.

This rearrangement joins TRBV7-3 to TRBJ2-2, with a possible D match to TRBD1 (5 bases). Germline V CDR1 and CDR2: SGHTA, FQGTGA. The CDR3 extends over 15 amino acids. The ends were cut back, 5 bases at V and 0 bases at J, with 10 bases in the middle. The CDR3 sequence: CASSVTGANTGELFF. The CDR3 DNA is TGTGCCAGCAGCGTCACAGGAGCGAACACCGGGGAGCTGTTTTTT.

This chain uses TRBV4-1 with TRBJ1-2, with D perhaps TRBD1 (5 bases). Germline V gives CDR1 MGHRA, CDR2 YSYEKL. Trimming pared 0 bases from V and 2 bases from J, leaving 7 bases between. The CDR3 has 14 residues. As DNA, the CDR3 is TGCGCCAGCAGCCAAGATAGGGGAAACTATGGCTACACCTTC. Its protein product is CASSQDRGNYGYTF.

The chain joins TRBV2 to TRBJ1-4; 9 positions match TRBD1. This CDR3 has 14 residues. The ends lost 6 bases at V and 5 bases at J; junction bases unmatched: 4. From germline, CDR1 is SNHLY and CDR2 FYNNEI. The CDR3 DNA follows: TGTGCCAGCAGAAAAGACAGGGGGAATGAAAAACTGTTTTTT. This encodes CASRKDRGNEKLFF. Full variable domain (remainder filled in from reference TRBV2 and TRBJ1-4): EPEVTQTPSHQVTQMGQEVILRCVPISNHLYFYWYRQILGQKVEFLVSFYNNEISEKSEIFDDQFSVERPDGSNFTLKIRSTKLEDSAMYFCASRKDRGNEKLFFGSGTQLSVL.

The chain combines TRBV7-9 with TRBJ1-4; D gene ambiguous. Trimming took 5 bases from V and 3 from J, leaving 10 bases between them. In germline, CDR1 is SEHNR, CDR2 FQNEAQ (reference sequence). This CDR3 spans 14 amino acids. The CDR3 DNA reads as TGTGCCAGCAGCCTAGAGCGGGCTAATGAAAAACTGTTTTTT. Its translation: CASSLERANEKLFF. Full variable domain (missing parts from reference TRBV7-9 and TRBJ1-4): DTGVSQNPRHKITKRGQNVTFRCDPISEHNRLYWYRQTLGQGPEFLTYFQNEAQLEKSRLLSDRFSAERPKGSFSTLEIQRTEQGDSAMYLCASSLERANEKLFFGSGTQLSVL.

The chain couples TRBV5-4 to TRBJ2-2; the match to TRBD1 covers 9 bases. J gave up 6 bases and V 0 bases, and 3 bases lay outside the gene matches. The germline CDR1 and CDR2 sequences are SGHNT and YYREEE (reference sequence). This CDR3 is 15 amino acids long. The DNA for the CDR3 is TGTGCCAGCAGCTTGGACAGGGGGCTATCCGGGGAGCTGTTTTTT. Translated, it gives CASSLDRGLSGELFF.

V usage is TRBV7-9 and J usage is TRBJ2-4, with D possibly TRBD1 on 5 matching bases. V was shortened by 5 bases and J by 5 bases, with 13 bases between the two germline ends. The V gene's germline CDR1 is SEHNR and CDR2 FQNEAQ (reference sequence). The CDR3 covers 14 residues. The CDR3 loop is CASSLQGGQNIQYF. The CDR3 DNA reads TGTGCCAGCAGCCTCCAGGGTGGTCAAAACATTCAGTACTTC.

This chain uses TRBV4-1 with TRBJ2-3; TRBD2 agrees at 12 bases. Germline V CDR1 and CDR2: MGHRA, YSYEKL. The CDR3 runs 16 residues. Trimming removed 4 bases from V and 6 bases from J; junction bases left unmatched: 8. The CDR3 loop reads CASSPTSGGLLDTQYF. The CDR3 DNA follows: TGCGCCAGCAGCCCGACTAGCGGGGGACTTTTGGATACGCAGTATTTT.

The chain carries TRBV6-1 and TRBJ2-3; 13 positions agree with TRBD2. The ends lost 4 bases at V and 5 bases at J; junction bases unmatched: 6. The CDR3 spans 16 residues. Per the germline V gene, CDR1 is MNHNS and CDR2 is SASEGT. The CDR3 nucleotides read TGTGCCAGCAGTGTGACTAGCGGGGGGAAACAAGATACGCAGTATTTT. This translates into CASSVTSGGKQDTQYF.